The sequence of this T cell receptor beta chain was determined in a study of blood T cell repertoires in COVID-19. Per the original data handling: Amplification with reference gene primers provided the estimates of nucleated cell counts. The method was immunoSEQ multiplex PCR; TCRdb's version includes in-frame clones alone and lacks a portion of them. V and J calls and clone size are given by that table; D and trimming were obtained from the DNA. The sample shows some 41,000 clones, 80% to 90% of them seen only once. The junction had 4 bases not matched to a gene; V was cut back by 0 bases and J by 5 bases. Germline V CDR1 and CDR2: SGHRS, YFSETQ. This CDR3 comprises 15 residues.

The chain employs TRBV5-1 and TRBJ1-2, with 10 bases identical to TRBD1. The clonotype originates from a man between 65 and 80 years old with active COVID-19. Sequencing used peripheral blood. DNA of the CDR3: TGCGCCAGCAGCTTGGGACCGGGACAGGGGTATGGCTACACCTTC. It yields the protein CASSLGPGQGYGYTF. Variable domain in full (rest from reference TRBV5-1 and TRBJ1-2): KAGVTQTPRYLIKTRGQQVTLSCSPISGHRSVSWYQQTPGQGLQFLFEYFSETQRNKGNFPGRFSGRQFSNSRSEMNVSTLELGDSALYLCASSLGPGQGYGYTFGSGTRLTVV.